The rows below give T cell receptor delta chains drawn from one sample of a study of gamma-delta chains in newborns, infants, children. TCRdb ran CATT on the reads. The sample has under 4,500 delta-chain clones; 6.2% are singletons. The specimen was blood. These receptors were collected from a child who was a newborn, infant or young child, either healthy, febrile or measles-vaccinated (not recorded which). The CDR3 runs from the conserved cysteine through the conserved F or W. Each record gives: clone size, D gene, V gene, J gene, CDR3 DNA, CDR3 protein. D genes are given only for firm matches. Expanded clones are given a class, and other clones once, few, many or no size at all.

>NA|TRDD3|TRDV2|TRDJ3
TGTGCCTGTGACATACTGGGGAGCTCCTGGGACACCCGACAGATGTTTTTC
CACDILGSSWDTRQMFF
>NA|TRDD3|TRDV2|TRDJ3
TGTGCCTGTGACACTGGGGGACCCCTCTCCTGGGACACCCGACAGATGTTCTTC
CACDTGGPLSWDTRQMFF
>few|TRDD3|TRDV2|TRDJ3
TGTGCCTGTGACACCGTACTGGGGGGCAGCTCCTGGGACACCCGACAGATGTTTTTC
CACDTVLGGSSWDTRQMFF
>few|NA|TRDV2|TRDJ2
TGTGCCTGTGACGGGTTGGGGGCCTCTGCTTTGACAGCACAACTCTTCTTT
CACDGLGASALTAQLFF
>few|TRDD3|TRDV2|TRDJ3
TGTGCCTGTGCCCGTACTGGGGGATACTGGGACACCCGACAGATGTTTTTC
CACARTGGYWDTRQMFF
>few|TRDD3|TRDV2|TRDJ1
TGTGCCTGTGACACGGTTCCTTGGGGGATCCGTAAAGGGCACACCGATCAACTCATCTTT
CACDTVPWGIRKGHTDQLIF
>medium-sized|NA|TRDV2|TRDJ1
TGTGCCTGTGACGATTTACTGGGTAGGACCGATAAACTCATCTTT
CACDDLLGRTDKLIF
>NA|TRDD3|TRDV2|TRDJ3
TGTGCCTGTGACACCGGCTGGGGGATACAACCCTGGGACACCCGACAGATGTTTTTC
CACDTGWGIQPWDTRQMFF
>few|TRDD3|TRDV2|TRDJ3
TGTGCCTGTGACACCGGAGGTACTGGGGGACAGTCCTGGGACACCCGACAGATGTTTTTC
CACDTGGTGGQSWDTRQMFF
>NA|NA|TRDV2|TRDJ3
TGTGCCTGTGACACCGTCGGTCTCCGCTCCTCCTGGGACACCCGACAGATGTTTTTC
CACDTVGLRSSWDTRQMFF
>few|TRDD3|TRDV1|TRDJ1
TGTGCTCTTGGAGCTACCAGGAGGCTGGGGGATACTGGGGACACCGATAAACTCATCTTT
CALGATRRLGDTGDTDKLIF
>few|TRDD3|TRDV2|TRDJ3
TGTGCCTGTGACACCGCGGGGGGATCCGTCTCCTGGGACACCCGACAGATGTTTTTC
CACDTAGGSVSWDTRQMFF
>few|NA|TRDV2|TRDJ3
TGTGCCTGTGACACCGCTGGGGACCCAAGCTCCTGGGACACCCGACAGATGTTTTTC
CACDTAGDPSSWDTRQMFF
>few|TRDD3|TRDV2|TRDJ1
TGTGCCTGTGACACACTGGGGGTGAACGATAAACTCATCTTT
CACDTLGVNDKLIF
>few|TRDD3|TRDV1|TRDJ1
TGTGCTCTTGGGGAAAGGGGCCCCTGGGGGATACGTACCGATAAACTCATCTTT
CALGERGPWGIRTDKLIF
>NA|TRDD3|TRDV2|TRDJ3
TGTGCCTGTGACACCGTACTGGGGGATACCGGCTCCTGGGACACCCGACAGATGTTTTTC
CACDTVLGDTGSWDTRQMFF
>NA|TRDD3|TRDV2|TRDJ3
TGTGCCTGTGACACCGTTTTACTGGGGGGCAGCTCCTGGGACACCCGACAGATGTTTTTC
CACDTVLLGGSSWDTRQMFF
>few|TRDD3|TRDV2|TRDJ3
TGTGCCTGTGATACGTACTGGGGGATAAAAACGACCTCCTGGGACACCCGACAGATGTTTTTC
CACDTYWGIKTTSWDTRQMFF
>NA|NA|TRDV3|TRDJ2
TGTGCCCTCTCTCGGGGTGGATCCCATTTGACAGCACAACTCTTCTTT
CALSRGGSHLTAQLFF
>NA|TRDD3|TRDV2|TRDJ3
TGTGCCTGTGACACCGGGTGGGGGATAAGCTCCTGGGACACCCGACAGATGTTTTTC
CACDTGWGISSWDTRQMFF
>large|TRDD3|TRDV2|TRDJ3
TGTGCCTGTGACACTGGGGGATACGGCTCCTGGGACACCCGACAGATGTTTTTC
CACDTGGYGSWDTRQMFF
>few|TRDD3|TRDV2|TRDJ1
TGTGCCTGCTCTACTGGGGGATACTTTTGGGATAAACTCATCTTT
CACSTGGYFWDKLIF
>NA|NA|TRAV29/DV5|TRDJ3
TGTGCAGCAAGAGGAGGAAGGGGATCCGACACTCCAAGTTCCTGGGACACCCGACAGATGTTTTTC
CAARGGRGSDTPSSWDTRQMFF
>NA|TRDD3|TRDV2|TRDJ3
TGTGCCTGTGACACCGTGGGGGATACGTCCTGGGACACCCGACAGATGTTTTTC
CACDTVGDTSWDTRQMFF
>NA|TRDD3|TRDV2|TRDJ3
TGTGCCTGTGACACCGTGGGGGACCGCTCCAGGGACACCCGACAGATGTTTTTC
CACDTVGDRSRDTRQMFF
>NA|TRDD3|TRDV2|TRDJ3
TGTGCCTGTGACACTGTCCCTGGGGATACGCCCTGGGACACCCGACAGATGTTTTTC
CACDTVPGDTPWDTRQMFF
>medium-sized|TRDD3|TRDV2|TRDJ1
TGTGCCTGTGACACCGGGGGATACGCCGATAAACTCATCTTT
CACDTGGYADKLIF
>NA|NA|TRDV2|TRDJ3
TGTGCCTGTGACGGGATAGACTCCTGGGACACCCGACAGATGTTTTTC
CACDGIDSWDTRQMFF
>NA|TRDD3|TRDV2|TRDJ3
TGTGCCTGTGACACGGCAGGGGGATACGCTTCCTGGGACACCCGACAGATGTTTTTC
CACDTAGGYASWDTRQMFF
>NA|TRDD2|TRDV1|TRDJ1
TGTGCTCTTGGGGAAATCCTCTTTCCTACCTATCGGGGGACCGATAAACTCATCTTT
CALGEILFPTYRGTDKLIF
>medium-sized|NA|TRDV2|TRDJ1
TGTGCCTGTGACACGGTGGGGAAGGTCAGCGATAAACTCATCTTT
CACDTVGKVSDKLIF
>NA|TRDD3|TRDV2|TRDJ3
TGTGCCTGTGACACCGCTGGGGGCCGCTCCTGGGACACCCGACAGATGTTTTTC
CACDTAGGRSWDTRQMFF
>medium-sized|TRDD3|TRDV2|TRDJ3
TGTGCCTGTGACAATACTGGGGGATACTGGGACACCCGACAGATGTTTTTC
CACDNTGGYWDTRQMFF
>NA|NA|TRDV1|TRDJ1
TGTGCTCTTGGGGAACTATCGGCCTTTGACGATAAACTCATCTTT
CALGELSAFDDKLIF
>few|TRDD3|TRDV2|TRDJ3
TGTGCCTGTGACAAACTGGGGGATACGGACTGGGACACCCGACAGATGTTTTTC
CACDKLGDTDWDTRQMFF
>NA|TRDD3|TRDV2|TRDJ3
TGTGCCCGTGACACCGGTACTGGGGGATATCAGAGCTCCTGGGACACCCGACAGATGTTTTTC
CARDTGTGGYQSSWDTRQMFF
>NA|TRDD3|TRDV2|TRDJ2
TGTGCCTGCGACTCCTGGGGGGCAGCACAACTCTTCTTT
CACDSWGAAQLFF
>medium-sized|TRDD3|TRDV2|TRDJ1
TGTGCCTGTGACCGACTGGGGGACACCGATAAACTCATCTTT
CACDRLGDTDKLIF
>NA|TRDD3|TRDV2|TRDJ3
TGTGCCTGTGACACCGGCTGGGGGATCCCCAGCTCCTGGGACACCCGACAGATGTTTTTC
CACDTGWGIPSSWDTRQMFF
>few|TRDD3|TRDV2|TRDJ3
TGTGCCTGTGACACCCTCACGAGGGGGATAAACTCCTGGGACACCCGACAGATGTTTTTC
CACDTLTRGINSWDTRQMFF
>NA|TRDD3|TRDV1|TRDJ1
TGTGCTCTTGGGGAACTTTCTCTGGCTGGGGGATGGGACGATAAACTCATCTTT
CALGELSLAGGWDDKLIF
>few|NA|TRDV2|TRDJ3
TGTGCCTGTGATATCGACTCCTGGGACACCCGACAGATGTTTTTC
CACDIDSWDTRQMFF
>medium-sized|NA|TRDV2|TRDJ3
TGTGCCTGTGACACCGTAGTTCCCGTAGCCTGGGACACCCGACAGATGTTTTTC
CACDTVVPVAWDTRQMFF
>medium-sized|TRDD3|TRDV2|TRDJ3
TGTGCCTGTGACCCCCTACTGGGGGACCCCTCCTGGGACACCCGACAGATGTTTTTC
CACDPLLGDPSWDTRQMFF
>NA|NA|TRDV2|TRDJ3
TGTGCCTGTGACTCAATCCCACCAAGCTCCTGGGACACCCGACAGATGTTTTTC
CACDSIPPSSWDTRQMFF
>few|NA|TRDV1|TRDJ1
TGTGCTCTTGGGGAATTCCCCCTGCGCTCGAGTCAAACCGATAAACTCATCTTT
CALGEFPLRSSQTDKLIF
>medium-sized|TRDD3|TRDV2|TRDJ2
TGTGCCTGTGACACCTTGGGGGATTTGACAGCACAACTCTTCTTT
CACDTLGDLTAQLFF
>few|TRDD3|TRDV2|TRDJ3
TGTGCCTGTGACTCCGCTGAGGGGGATACGCGGTGGGACACCCGACAGATGTTTTTC
CACDSAEGDTRWDTRQMFF
>NA|TRDD3|TRDV2|TRDJ1
TGTGCCTGTGCTACTGGGGGATGCCCTAAACTCATCTTT
CACATGGCPKLIF
>NA|NA|TRDV1|TRDJ1
TGTGCTCTTGGGGATACTTATGGTTCGTACACCGATAAACTCATCTTT
CALGDTYGSYTDKLIF
>medium-sized|TRDD3|TRDV2|TRDJ1
TGTGCCTGTGACACCGGGGGATACAAACTCATCTTT
CACDTGGYKLIF
>few|TRDD3|TRDV1|TRDJ1
TGTGCTCTTGGGGAAGGGGCCTTCCCATTACTGGGGGATACCGATAAACTCATCTTT
CALGEGAFPLLGDTDKLIF
>NA|TRDD3|TRDV2|TRDJ3
TGTGCCTGTGACACCTCCTGGGGGACAAGCTCCTGGGACACCCGACAGATGTTTTTC
CACDTSWGTSSWDTRQMFF
>few|TRDD3|TRDV2|TRDJ2
TGTGCCTGTGACACCTGGGGGATTTTGACAGCACAACTCTTCTTT
CACDTWGILTAQLFF